This is a list of T cell receptor beta chains from one sample in a study of cytomegalovirus exposure and HLA in healthy donors. This table comes from immunoSEQ multiplex PCR, and its TCRdb copy is limited to in-frame clones, with some not included. The sample includes about 180,000 clones, approximately 72% of them seen just once. The material sequenced was PBMCs. The source of these receptors is a human donor in good health. The CDR3 runs from the conserved cysteine through the conserved F or W. The order of the fields is clone size, J gene, V gene, D gene, CDR3 protein, CDR3 DNA. A D gene is named only where the DNA matches it firmly. Size tells how often a clone was seen (once, few, many) or the class of an expanded clone, and some rows leave it out.

. | TRBJ2-5 | TRBV7-9 | TRBD1 | CASSFQGALETQYF | TGTGCCAGCAGCTTCCAGGGGGCGTTGGAGACCCAGTACTTC
. | TRBJ2-5 | TRBV5-1 | TRBD2 | CASRDSSGSETQYF | TGCGCCAGCAGAGATTCTAGCGGCTCGGAGACCCAGTACTTC
. | TRBJ1-1 | TRBV11-3 | . | CASSSPTGKNTEAFF | TGTGCCAGTAGTTCCCCTACAGGGAAGAACACTGAAGCTTTCTTT
. | TRBJ1-6 | TRBV27 | . | CASSLFAVTGYYNSPLHF | TGTGCCAGCAGTTTATTCGCAGTTACAGGGTACTATAATTCACCCCTCCACTTT
. | TRBJ2-5 | TRBV6-1 | TRBD2 | CASSGGSGGETQYF | TGTGCCAGCAGTGGTGGTAGCGGGGGGGAGACCCAGTACTTC
. | TRBJ1-1 | TRBV7-6 | . | CASSLAGAANTEAFF | TGTGCCAGCAGCTTAGCGGGGGCTGCGAACACTGAAGCTTTCTTT
. | TRBJ2-2 | TRBV9 | TRBD2 | CASSVNRLAGGPNTGELFF | TGTGCCAGCAGCGTCAACCGACTAGCGGGGGGACCGAACACCGGGGAGCTGTTTTTT
. | TRBJ2-7 | TRBV6-1 | TRBD1 | CASSPSRDRYEQYF | TGTGCCAGCAGCCCGTCCCGGGACAGGTACGAGCAGTACTTC
. | TRBJ1-2 | TRBV4-1 | TRBD1 | CASSLQSDRGYGYTF | TGCGCCAGCAGCCTCCAATCGGACAGGGGGTATGGCTACACCTTC
. | TRBJ2-1 | TRBV27 | TRBD1 | CASSLSRDRGGNEQFF | TGTGCCAGCAGTTTATCTCGGGACAGGGGGGGGAATGAGCAGTTCTTC
. | TRBJ2-1 | TRBV5-5 | TRBD1 | CASSLDGTGYIDEQFF | TGTGCCAGCAGCCTGGATGGGACAGGGTACATCGATGAGCAGTTCTTC
. | TRBJ2-7 | TRBV7-9 | . | CASSARQVFNSYEQYF | TGTGCCAGCAGCGCACGACAGGTCTTCAATTCCTACGAGCAGTACTTC
few | TRBJ1-5 | TRBV27 | . | CATRPGRGPQHF | TGTGCCACCCGGCCGGGCCGGGGGCCCCAGCATTTT
. | TRBJ1-2 | TRBV29-1 | TRBD1 | CSVWTGGAYGYTF | TGCAGCGTCTGGACAGGGGGCGCCTATGGCTACACCTTC
. | TRBJ2-5 | TRBV18 | . | CASSPGLASPVQETQYF | TGTGCCAGCTCACCGGGGCTAGCGTCACCAGTCCAAGAGACCCAGTACTTC
. | TRBJ1-5 | TRBV7-8 | . | CASSLDSSDQPQHF | TGTGCCAGCAGCTTAGACAGCAGTGATCAGCCCCAGCATTTT
. | TRBJ2-4 | TRBV25-1 | TRBD2 | CASSDGGGAENIQYF | TGTGCCAGCAGTGATGGCGGGGGGGCGGAAAACATTCAGTACTTC
. | TRBJ1-1 | TRBV28 | . | CASSLSGEGTEAFF | TGTGCCAGCAGTTTATCAGGGGAGGGCACTGAAGCTTTCTTT
once | TRBJ2-3 | TRBV18 | TRBD2 | CASSPVVSGLAGARDTQYF | TGTGCCAGCTCACCAGTTGTAAGTGGGCTAGCGGGGGCCAGGGATACGCAGTATTTT
. | TRBJ2-7 | TRBV28 | . | CASSLVLEESTYEQYF | TGTGCCAGCAGTTTAGTGTTGGAGGAGTCTACCTACGAGCAGTACTTC
. | TRBJ2-1 | TRBV29-1 | . | CSVEGGPNSEQFF | TGCAGCGTTGAAGGTGGGCCTAACAGTGAGCAGTTCTTC
. | TRBJ1-4 | TRBV18 | TRBD1 | CASSPPFRGLTNEKLFF | TGTGCCAGCTCACCACCGTTCAGGGGGCTGACTAATGAAAAACTGTTTTTT
. | TRBJ2-7 | TRBV6-5 | TRBD1 | CASSYSSNQGAEQYF | TGTGCCAGCAGTTACTCCTCCAACCAGGGGGCAGAGCAGTACTTC
. | TRBJ2-3 | TRBV7-9 | TRBD1 | CASSWDRGSDTQYF | TGTGCCAGCAGCTGGGACAGGGGATCAGATACGCAGTATTTT
. | TRBJ2-2 | TRBV4-3 | TRBD1 | CASSQGSRGRDTGELFF | TGCGCCAGCAGCCAAGGATCCAGGGGGCGCGACACCGGGGAGCTGTTTTTT
. | TRBJ2-1 | TRBV7-3 | TRBD1 | CASSSGPGQGRNEQFF | TGTGCCAGCAGCTCAGGTCCGGGACAGGGTCGCAATGAGCAGTTCTTC
. | TRBJ2-3 | TRBV5-1 | . | CASSPKQGTDTQYF | TGCGCCAGCAGCCCTAAACAGGGCACAGATACGCAGTATTTT
. | TRBJ2-3 | TRBV6-5 | . | CASRLTGSDTQYF | TGTGCCAGCAGACTTACAGGGTCCGATACGCAGTATTTT
. | TRBJ2-2 | TRBV29-1 | . | CSVEANRVDGELFF | TGCAGCGTTGAAGCAAACAGGGTTGACGGGGAGCTGTTTTTT
few | TRBJ1-1 | TRBV4-1 | . | CASSQGTALNTEAFF | TGCGCCAGCAGCCAAGGGACAGCCCTGAACACTGAAGCTTTCTTT
few | TRBJ1-2 | TRBV4-3 | . | CASSQEVGQASYGYTF | TGCGCCAGCAGCCAAGAGGTAGGCCAGGCAAGCTATGGCTACACCTTC
few | TRBJ1-1 | TRBV5-1 | TRBD1 | CASSSGQGSANTEAFF | TGCGCCAGCAGCTCGGGACAGGGTTCGGCAAACACTGAAGCTTTCTTT
. | TRBJ1-2 | TRBV9 | . | CASSVQGNGYTF | TGTGCCAGCAGCGTACAGGGGAACGGCTACACCTTC
. | TRBJ2-2 | TRBV5-5 | . | CASSEISGAGELFF | TGTGCCAGCAGCGAGATATCGGGGGCCGGGGAGCTGTTTTTT
once | TRBJ2-5 | TRBV21-1 | . | CASSKGPECLEAIRQETQYF | TGTGCCAGCAGCAAGGGTCCCGAATGCCTAGAGGCAATACGGCAAGAGACCCAGTACTTC
few | TRBJ1-1 | TRBV10-2 | . | CASSESGGIGGTEAFF | TGCGCCAGCAGTGAGTCGGGGGGGATCGGCGGCACTGAAGCTTTCTTT
. | TRBJ1-5 | TRBV2 | TRBD1 | CASSRTGRGGNQPQHF | TGTGCCAGCAGTCGGACAGGGAGGGGAGGCAATCAGCCCCAGCATTTT
. | TRBJ2-3 | TRBV5-1 | . | CASSLRGYTQYF | TGCGCCAGCAGCTTGCGGGGGTATACGCAGTATTTT
. | TRBJ2-2 | TRBV12-5 | . | CASGLLNTGELFF | TGTGCTAGTGGTTTACTGAACACCGGGGAGCTGTTTTTT
. | TRBJ2-1 | TRBV9 | TRBD2 | CASSVGGGGGYNEQFF | TGTGCCAGCAGCGTAGGAGGCGGGGGGGGTTACAATGAGCAGTTCTTC
. | TRBJ2-7 | TRBV28 | . | CATTDYYEQYF | TGTGCCACCACTGACTACTACGAGCAGTACTTC
. | TRBJ1-5 | TRBV5-1 | . | CASSLGRDNQPQHF | TGCGCCAGCAGCTTGGGGAGGGACAATCAGCCCCAGCATTTT
few | TRBJ1-2 | TRBV6-1 | TRBD1 | CASSAQLTGQVISGGYTF | TGTGCCAGCAGTGCTCAGTTAACGGGACAGGTCATAAGTGGAGGCTACACCTTC
. | TRBJ2-3 | TRBV7-2 | TRBD1 | CASSIPRTGSDTQYF | TGTGCCAGCAGCATACCCAGGACAGGGTCGGATACGCAGTATTTT
once | TRBJ2-1 | TRBV5-4 | TRBD2 | CASSLGLAEQFF | TGTGCCAGCAGCCTGGGACTAGCTGAGCAGTTCTTC
. | TRBJ1-6 | TRBV9 | TRBD1 | CASSSPTGNNSPLHF | TGTGCCAGCAGCTCACCGACAGGGAATAATTCACCCCTCCACTTT
many | TRBJ2-2 | TRBV19 | TRBD1 | CASSAGTGFAGELFF | TGTGCCAGTAGCGCCGGGACAGGGTTCGCCGGGGAGCTGTTTTTT
. | TRBJ2-7 | TRBV4-1 | TRBD1 | CASSQGDSYEQYF | TGCGCCAGCAGCCAGGGGGACAGCTACGAGCAGTACTTC
. | TRBJ1-1 | TRBV5-8 | . | CASSFAGTTMNTEAFF | TGTGCCAGCAGCTTTGCCGGGACAACGATGAACACTGAAGCTTTCTTT